This T cell receptor (beta chain) was recorded in a study of cytomegalovirus exposure and HLA in healthy donors listed by TCRdb under 2017. General notes on the study: An earlier analysis of more than 550 of the donors reported 250 to 350 Gb of sequence data and 95 million to 130 million unique TCR beta sequences obtained from about 200 million T cells. Roughly 290 gigabases of sequencing data and around 88 million unique TCR sequences made up an early release that covered some 640 HLA-typed donors. Of the approximately 400 genotyped donors, 70% to 90% were placed in the genetic ancestry cluster associated with self-reported Caucasian donors. The aim of the study was to test whether cataloging public T cell receptors could identify signatures of past pathogen exposure. Using immunosequencing, the study profiled T cell repertoires from approximately 700 subjects and related those repertoires to cytomegalovirus serostatus. Along with the approximately 650-subject first cohort, a separate validation cohort of over a hundred different subjects was used. High-throughput TCR immunosequencing, statistical association of individual TCRs with disease status, and machine learning were combined to predict cytomegalovirus infection status. In a later analysis, previously published TCR beta repertoires from about 640 donors were re-analyzed and high-resolution HLA genotyping was added so that TCR occurrence patterns could be studied. The later analysis used no new phenotypic data to find candidate immune exposures, relying instead on TCR beta sequences and their occurrence across donors. To decide whether each TCR beta V gene segment behaved as functional or pseudogenic, an earlier analysis of some 600 of the donors relied on high-throughput TCR beta sequencing. Alongside the repertoire data, information on donor age, sex, ethnicity and CMV serostatus was compiled. A later genetic analysis used genome-wide SNP genotypes for about 65% of the 666 donors, treating that subset as a discovery cohort. Every discovery cohort repertoire had been produced on one sequencing platform. Both class I and class II loci were covered by HLA typing, at four-digit resolution. Typing coverage differed by locus: A, B, C, DRB1 and DQB1 were typed in roughly 620-630 donors, DQA1 in about 550, DPA1 in some 610, and DPB1 in just under 490. Five DR-DQ haplotypes were treated as single units for association and clustering because of strong linkage in the cohort. Across some 400 genotyped donors of the cohort, an average of approximately 240,000 unique TCR beta nucleotide sequences per donor were sequenced, and 15% to 20% of those sequences were non-productive. The investigation overall reported the following: The earlier analysis of 450 to 700 of the donors excluded 15 to 20 rarely observed V segments, including chromosome 9 orphons, because counts were too low. The classifier was reported to diagnose cytomegalovirus status with high specificity and sensitivity in both the original cohort and the validation cohort. An association between a missense DCLRE1C variant and V-gene and J-gene trimming of TCR beta chains was found in a later genetic analysis and replicated in an independent cohort. Linkage disequilibrium might explain the correlated functional status among segregating V segments, but an unknown experimental factor could not be ruled out. A further reported finding was that TCR beta sequences accurately predicted the HLA-A and HLA-B alleles for most subjects in the first cohort. In a later analysis, some 17,000 TCR beta sequences were associated with specific HLA alleles at a false discovery rate of 0.05. The authors suggested that the approach could potentially be generalized to other disease states and immunological phenotypes. According to a later genetic analysis, donors in an Asian-associated ancestry cluster had fewer N-insertions in productive TCRs than the approximately 700-donor mean. In a later analysis, most CMV-associated TCR beta chains were found to appear HLA-restricted, with HLA associations seemingly driven largely by CMV exposure. Because HLA typing was missing for some donors at each locus, association tests included only the typed subset. While some public TCRs were present in many individuals, most TCR sequences turned up only very rarely across donors. A later analysis reported that several top co-occurrence clusters appeared linked to parvovirus B19, influenza, CMV and Epstein-Barr virus. In vitro tests confirmed that a few of the cytomegalovirus-associated TCR beta chains recognize cytomegalovirus antigens. When HLA alleles, especially DR and DQ, strongly co-occurred, attributing TCR associations to individual alleles was difficult. Only TCR beta chains were sequenced in this cohort, and the absence of alpha or paired-chain data limited detectable features. CMV serostatus was the only immune exposure information available for the cohort. Sequencing depth was assumed to be roughly uniform across donors in the presence/absence analyses, though that assumption may not hold. According to a later analysis, TCR association rates differed among HLA loci, with DRB1 alleles showing the most associated TCRs and HLA-C alleles showing the fewest. A cluster of highly shared sequence variants was judged likely to be a technical artifact of the sequencing pipeline. In a later analysis, HLA-associated TCR beta chains showed more clonal expansion and lower generation probabilities than non-associated chains that were equally common. The study gave a list of 150 to 200 TCR beta chains associated with cytomegalovirus. Broadly in line with IMGT annotations, most TCR beta V segments showed up in productive rearrangements about 87% or about 30% of the time in an earlier analysis of several hundred of the donors.

About this clone itself: Its antigen is currently not known. There are no base qualities to consult, and no much larger clone falls within one base.

In total, 666 healthy bone marrow donors made up the cohort. At the time of sampling, every cohort member was nominally healthy, though immune exposures that went unrecorded were likely present. The donor was CMV seropositive and was included in the group of 300 or so seropositive cohort members. A peripheral blood sample was provided by each donor, and peripheral blood mononuclear cells were used for TCR beta sequencing. Genomic DNA was extracted from the blood cell samples with the Qiagen DNeasy Blood Extraction Kit. The receptor library was made with the immunoSEQ multiplex PCR assay. A mixture of 60 forward primers for TCR Vbeta segments and 13 reverse primers for TCR Jbeta segments was used in the multiplex PCR. A multiplex PCR assay on genomic DNA amplified the CDR3 region of rearranged TCR beta genes. The amplified TCR beta libraries were sequenced on the Illumina HiSeq System as 87-base-pair reads. The authors processed their data as follows. In a later analysis, tens of millions of unique TCR beta chains were counted across the approximately 640 repertoires, and roughly 9.9 million of these chains were shared by at least two donors. To remove PCR and sequencing errors, raw reads were error-corrected and collapsed into unique sequences using a nearest-neighbor algorithm that merged closely related sequences. V, D and J gene segments were assigned by aligning CDR3 sequences to IMGT reference sequences. Each retained sequence needed at least a six-nucleotide match to both a V gene segment and a J gene segment. A rearrangement counted as productive if the CDR3 had no stop codons and remained in frame with V and J, and every other rearrangement counted as non-productive. Following IMGT convention, CDR3 was defined as the stretch from the second conserved V-encoded cysteine to the conserved J-encoded phenylalanine. In an earlier analysis of just under 600 of the donors, sequences lacking an unambiguous match to a single V gene segment were excluded. An earlier analysis of under 750 of the donors called V segments functional above 56.7% productive rearrangements and segregating when the between-donor standard deviation exceeded 5%. A statistical classification framework was built to diagnose cytomegalovirus status from the catalog of TCR beta chain sequences. V and J gene assignment, in a later analysis, came from comparing TCR nucleotide sequences with IMGT/GENE-DB human TR gene sequences. The TCRdist pipeline was used in a later analysis to assign CDR3 sequences and most-parsimonious VDJ recombination scenarios. A later analysis defined each TCR beta chain by its CDR3 amino acid sequence plus V-gene family, and excluded reads lacking a unique V-gene family. As a way to deal with suspected cross-contamination and a sequencing artifact, a later analysis dropped 450 to 600 nucleotide sequences that were highly shared and had low generation probability. For each public chain, a later analysis derived a clonal expansion index from normalized ranks of inferred template counts within each repertoire. Generation probabilities in a later analysis came from a VDJ recombination model fitted to out-of-frame rearrangements, and those results were checked against IGoR. In a later analysis, TCR-TCR, TCR-HLA and TCR-CMV co-occurrence was scored with hypergeometric tests, and a repertoire-size bias correction was applied to TCR pairs. False discovery rates were estimated in a later analysis by permuting HLA or CMV assignments 20 times. In a later analysis, co-occurring TCRs were grouped using DBSCAN, and TCRdist sequence similarity was added for clustering within HLA-allele-positive subsets. Repertoires with fewer than 30,000 or more than 120,000 public chains, plus five repertoires with anomalous nucleotide sharing, were excluded from co-occurrence clustering. TCRdb mirrors the immuneACCESS table, restricted to in-frame sequences. Some clones are absent from its copies; in checked studies, under half trace to an unresolved V gene, and the reason for the others is unknown. Clonal size and the V and J genes are those of that table, whereas D and trimming came from the DNA. The sample data list about 110,000 clones, and over 80% of these were observed just once. The ten largest clones represent roughly 2.7% of the sample.

Input material: PBMCs. The TCR originated in a man aged 30-40 years in good health and CMV-seropositive.

The DNA reads as follows: TGCGCCAGCAGCTTGGCAGACTATAATAGCAATCAGCCCCAGCATTTT. The encoded protein is CASSLADYNSNQPQHF. The chain was built from TRBV5-1 and TRBJ1-5, with the D gene too uncertain to name. Looking up the germline V gene yields CDR1 SGHRS and CDR2 YFSETQ. V and J lose 0 bases and 0 bases, and a span of 10 bases separates them. Inclusive of the bounding cysteine and phenylalanine, the CDR3 is 16 residues long. Kept here is only the CDR3 DNA, which spans 48 bases and is read in frame from base 1.